These 6 T cell receptor beta chains originate from one sample sequenced in a study of shared clonotypes between healthy human individuals. This table comes from immunoSEQ multiplex PCR, and its TCRdb copy is limited to in-frame clones, with some not included. The sample has about 1 million clones, around 75% seen once. Source material: memory CD4+ T cells sorted from blood. The subset was: CD45RA-negative fraction. These receptors all come from a man aged 18 to 29 in good health.

This clone was seen once. The V call is TRBV11-2, the J call TRBJ2-7; D call uncertain. CDR3 length equals 13 residues. Trimming pared 3 bases from V and 2 bases from J, leaving 8 bases between. The germline gives CDR1 SGHAT, CDR2 FQNNGV. As DNA, the CDR3 is TGTGCCAGCAGCTTTTCCCCCCCCTACGAGCAGTACTTC. It translates to CASSFSPPYEQYF.

V usage is TRBV5-1 and J usage is TRBJ2-7; 7 bases are shared with TRBD1. Germline V CDR1 and CDR2: SGHRS, YFSETQ. V was clipped by 4 bases and J by 5 bases; unmatched bases: 9. CDR3 size: 14 residues. The DNA for the CDR3 is TGCGCCAGCAGCCCCAGACAGGGTTACGACGAGCAGTACTTC. This gives the protein CASSPRQGYDEQYF.

The chain uses TRBV5-6 and TRBJ2-1; D gene unclear. This CDR3 has 13 residues. Germline CDR1 SGHDT, CDR2 YYEEEE. The germline V and J ends were trimmed by 0 bases and 6 bases, with 7 bases remaining between them. The CDR3 DNA sequence: TGTGCCAGCAGCTTGGTACGAGGCAATGAGCAGTTCTTC. The encoded protein is CASSLVRGNEQFF.

The chain has TRBV5-1 and TRBJ2-6, with a possible D match to TRBD1 (6 bases). V was clipped by 4 bases and J by 0 bases, with 11 bases between them. The CDR3 is made up of 16 amino acids. Germline CDR1 reads SGHRS; CDR2 reads YFSETQ. The chain's CDR3 is CASSTKGGSGANVLTF. CDR3 DNA: TGCGCCAGCAGCACTAAAGGGGGCTCTGGGGCCAACGTCCTGACTTTC.

The rearrangement joins TRBV5-8 to TRBJ1-5, with D possibly being TRBD1 (5 bases). V was pared by 3 bases and J by 1 base, with 17 bases between. There are 17 residues in the CDR3. Germline assignment: CDR1 SGHTS and CDR2 YDEGEE. The chain's CDR3 is CASSSPGPGISNQPQHF. The DNA of the CDR3 is TGTGCCAGCAGCTCACCGGGACCCGGGATAAGCAATCAGCCCCAGCATTTT.

This chain links TRBV30 with TRBJ1-2; possible D gene TRBD1, 6 bases. CDR1 is GTSNPN, CDR2 SVGIG, per germline (reference sequence). This CDR3 contains 17 residues. V shed 0 bases and J shed 7 bases, with 24 bases lying between them. This chain's CDR3 is CAWSVSPRDTPRSGYTF. The CDR3 nucleotides are TGTGCCTGGAGTGTCTCTCCGCGGGACACCCCGCGGAGTGGCTACACCTTC.